This TCR beta chain was observed in a study of radiotherapy plus CTLA-4 blockade in lung cancer. On the study more broadly: Objective response was observed in more than 15% of patients, and disease control in just over 30%. General study findings and limits: Radiotherapy was combined with ipilimumab, and tumor-derived TCR clones then expanded in blood.

Germline V CDR1 and CDR2: SEHNR, FQNEAQ (reference sequence). The CDR3 runs to 16 residues. V lost 2 bases to trimming and J lost 0 bases, with 14 bases between them. With regard to this clone: Antigen specificity is unknown.

Method: immunoSEQ multiplex PCR; TCRdb's copy keeps in-frame clones and lacks some. In the table there are around 95,000 clones, roughly 85% of which are singletons. This TCR was recovered from a human donor with non-small cell lung cancer who had stable disease on radiotherapy plus ipilimumab. The sequences come from peripheral blood, collected from a patient treated with radiotherapy plus ipilimumab. The chain combines TRBV7-9 with TRBJ2-7; D remains unclear. The CDR3 protein is CASSLPLSGSSYEQYF. The CDR3, as DNA: TGTGCCAGCAGCTTACCCCTTAGTGGGTCCTCCTACGAGCAGTACTTC.